The clone carrying this T cell receptor beta chain was recorded many times. What it binds is not known. Trimming removed 3 bases from V and 6 bases from J, with 15 bases in between. There are 15 residues in the CDR3. The germline V gene encodes CDR1 DFQATT and CDR2 SNEGSKA (reference sequence). This specimen comes from a study of breast tumors, draining lymph nodes, adjacent tissues. Study-wide points: Tumor repertoires ranked between lymph nodes and nontumor tissue in diversity, with V and J gene preferences. Data only fit, rather than demonstrated, lymph node origin of most tumor T cells. Tumor and nontumor repertoires were significantly more similar in luminal-like than in basal-like breast cancer.

Breast cancer patients provided tissue from their axillary draining lymph nodes. TCRdb processed the multiplex PCR reads anew with MiXCR; each CDR3 protein has one entry. Of 150,000 to 200,000 distinct CDR3 sequences in the sample, 25% to 40% are singletons; the top ten hold 4% to 4.5%. The J gene is TRBJ1-6, the V gene TRBV20-1; tentative D call: TRBD1 (6 bases). Sequenced material: axillary lymph node tissue. This receptor was taken from a female donor with breast cancer. Some clones in this sample may be carry-over from other donors' samples. CDR3 protein: CSASRQGGGNSPLHF. CDR3 coding DNA: TGCAGTGCTAGTCGTCAGGGAGGGGGTAATTCACCCCTCCACTTT.